This note documents a single T cell receptor (beta chain) sequence. Its specificity is not known. These data originate in a study of T cell responses to AZD1222 COVID-19 vaccine. General study points: It was only a handful of AZD1222 recipients who were seropositive at baseline. Females outnumbered males among donors, who were mostly white British; clonal diversity was possibly underestimated. Targets within unmutated variant regions were reportedly found for nearly half of spike-specific TCRs.

Sequencing was performed with immunoSEQ multiplex PCR; in TCRdb, only in-frame clones are kept and a portion is missing. The data hold 150,000 to 200,000 clones, with approximately 92% observed a single time. The TCR originated in an adult in good health. Sequences were derived from peripheral blood, sampled on day 0 of AZD1222 vaccination.

CDR3 region: CASSPTGISSYEQYV. The DNA of the CDR3 is TGTGCCAGCAGCCCAACGGGCATCAGCTCCTACGAGCAGTACGTC. This rearrangement joins TRBV7-2 to TRBJ2-7; D gene unclear. The CDR3 totals 15 residues. V was clipped by 5 bases and J by 0 bases, with 14 bases between them. Germline V lookup: CDR1 SGHTA, CDR2 FQGNSA.